A selection of T cell receptor beta chains follows, all from one sample in a study of blood T cell repertoires in COVID-19. The method was immunoSEQ multiplex PCR; TCRdb's version includes in-frame clones alone and lacks a portion of them. This table has about 130,000 clones, about 83% appearing once. The sample consisted of peripheral blood. The receptors stem from a human donor in a cohort sampled during active COVID-19. Each CDR3 is given with its conserved first and last residue. The D gene is left open where the match is weak. Size values are once, few and many counts, or a class for expanded clones, and some rows have none.

v_call,clone_size,d_call,j_call,cdr3_nt,cdr3_aa
TRBV6-1,NA,NA,TRBJ2-7,TGTGCCAGCAGTGACATTCGGGGGTTCGAGCAGTACTTC,CASSDIRGFEQYF
TRBV19,NA,TRBD1,TRBJ1-1,TGTGCCAGTATCGAGACAGGGGGGATAACTGAAGCTTTCTTT,CASIETGGITEAFF
TRBV6-5,NA,TRBD1,TRBJ2-3,TGTGCCAGCAGAAGGGGGCTGGGCACAGATACGCAGTATTTT,CASRRGLGTDTQYF
TRBV30,once,TRBD1,TRBJ1-5,TGTGCCTGGAGTGAGATTACAGGGGTGGGCCAGCCCCAGCATTTT,CAWSEITGVGQPQHF
TRBV7-9,NA,NA,TRBJ2-1,TGTGCCAGCAGCGAGTCGGTCTCCTACAATGAGCAGTTCTTC,CASSESVSYNEQFF
TRBV10-2,NA,NA,TRBJ2-5,TGCGCCAGCAGCTGGGGGGGGCAGGCTCAAGAGACCCAGTACTTC,CASSWGGQAQETQYF
TRBV4-1,NA,NA,TRBJ2-6,TGCGCCAGCAGCGGAGCAGAGGGATCCGTCCTGACTTTC,CASSGAEGSVLTF
TRBV9,NA,TRBD1,TRBJ1-2,TGTGCCAGCAGCGACGGACAGGGAAACTATGGCTACACCTTC,CASSDGQGNYGYTF
TRBV5-5,NA,NA,TRBJ2-7,TGTGCCAGCAGCACGGCGCCAGGGGATACCTACGAGCAGTACTTC,CASSTAPGDTYEQYF
TRBV5-1,NA,NA,TRBJ1-1,TGCGCCAGCAGCTTCGGGTCGAACACTGAAGCTTTCTTT,CASSFGSNTEAFF
TRBV6-5,NA,TRBD2,TRBJ2-1,TGTGCCAGCAAGAGGACTAGCGTTCCCAATGAGCAGTTCTTC,CASKRTSVPNEQFF
TRBV3-1/TRBV3-2,NA,TRBD2,TRBJ2-3,TGTGCCAGCAGCCAAACTCCCGGGACTAGCGGGGTGTGGTCAGATACGCAGTATTTT,CASSQTPGTSGVWSDTQYF
TRBV3-1/TRBV3-2,NA,NA,TRBJ2-3,TGTGCCAGCAGCTCGAGGGGGGGCTTTAGTTCAGATACGCAGTATTTT,CASSSRGGFSSDTQYF
TRBV10-3,few,NA,TRBJ2-7,TGTGCCATCAGGGACAGTGACCCATACGAGCAGTACTTC,CAIRDSDPYEQYF
TRBV7-2,NA,NA,TRBJ1-2,TGTGCCAGCAGCTTCACAATTCGGGGAGTGGGGGGCTACACCTTC,CASSFTIRGVGGYTF
TRBV18,NA,NA,TRBJ2-3,TGTGCCAGCTCACCAAGGGAGGGGGTCCCAACTAGTACGCAGTATTTT,CASSPREGVPTSTQYF
TRBV6-5,NA,NA,TRBJ2-5,TGTGCCAGCAACAGGGCAGACCTCCAAGAGACCCAGTACTTC,CASNRADLQETQYF
TRBV4-2,few,NA,TRBJ2-5,TGTGCCAGCAGCCAAGGTCGGGTAGGGTCGGGGCAAGAGACCCAGTACTTC,CASSQGRVGSGQETQYF
TRBV4-1,NA,TRBD2,TRBJ2-1,TGCGCCAGCAGCCAAGATCCGAGTAGCGGGGGGGCGAATGAGCAGTTCTTC,CASSQDPSSGGANEQFF
TRBV3-1/TRBV3-2,NA,NA,TRBJ1-3,TGTGCCAGCAGCCACAGGCTTAACTCTGGAAACACCATATATTTT,CASSHRLNSGNTIYF
TRBV5-6,NA,NA,TRBJ2-6,TGTGCCAGCAGCTTGCCGGGGGAGGGGGCCAACGTCCTGACTTTC,CASSLPGEGANVLTF
TRBV11-3,few,TRBD1,TRBJ2-7,TGTGCCAGCAGCGCAGGACAGGGCCCCTACGAGCAGTACTTC,CASSAGQGPYEQYF
TRBV19,NA,NA,TRBJ1-1,TGTGCCAGTAGTAGTTCCCCGACTGAAGCTTTCTTT,CASSSSPTEAFF
TRBV14,few,TRBD1,TRBJ2-2,TGTGCCAGCAGCGAAGACAGGGGGCTCACCGGGGAGCTGTTTTTT,CASSEDRGLTGELFF
TRBV15,NA,NA,TRBJ2-3,TGTGCCACCAGCAGAGAGGGCAGGGCCACAGATACGCAGTATTTT,CATSREGRATDTQYF
TRBV30,few,TRBD1,TRBJ1-6,TGTGCCTGGAGTCCTCCGGACAGGGTCAGGTCACCCCTCCACTTT,CAWSPPDRVRSPLHF
TRBV24-1,NA,TRBD1,TRBJ2-2,TGTGCCACCAGTGACACCGGGACAGGGGGTACCGGGGAGCTGTTTTTT,CATSDTGTGGTGELFF
TRBV4-2,NA,NA,TRBJ1-6,TGTGCCAGCAGCCTAGCAGTGAGCTCCTATAATTCACCCCTCCACTTT,CASSLAVSSYNSPLHF
TRBV5-1,NA,NA,TRBJ1-1,TGCGCCAGCAGCCTACCCGGGACACCAGACACTGAAGCTTTCTTT,CASSLPGTPDTEAFF
TRBV19,NA,TRBD1,TRBJ1-2,TGTGCCAGTAGTCTTCGAGCACAGGGGAATGGCTACACCTTC,CASSLRAQGNGYTF
TRBV5-4,NA,TRBD1,TRBJ1-4,TGTGCCAGCACCAGGACAGGGGGAGCAACTAATGAAAAACTGTTTTTT,CASTRTGGATNEKLFF
TRBV5-4,NA,NA,TRBJ2-7,TGTGCCAGCACCCGGCCCGGGGATAGCCACGAGCAGTACTTC,CASTRPGDSHEQYF
TRBV30,NA,NA,TRBJ2-3,TGTGCCTGGAGTGTACCTGGCCCAGGCACAGATACGCAGTATTTT,CAWSVPGPGTDTQYF
TRBV6-4,NA,NA,TRBJ1-1,TGTGCCAGCAGTGACTGGGGACACCAGAACACTGAAGCTTTCTTT,CASSDWGHQNTEAFF
TRBV28,once,TRBD2,TRBJ2-7,TGTGCCGGGGGAAGCGGGGCAAGCTCCTACGAGCAGTACTTC,CAGGSGASSYEQYF
TRBV12-5,NA,NA,TRBJ1-6,TGTGCTAGTGGTTTGGGGCCGGGATCACCCCTCCACTTT,CASGLGPGSPLHF
TRBV6-1,NA,TRBD2,TRBJ2-7,TGTGCCAGCAGTGCCGGGACTAGCGGGGAAAGGTACGAGCAGTACTTC,CASSAGTSGERYEQYF
TRBV5-8,NA,NA,TRBJ2-2,TGTGCCAGCAGCTTCGGGGGACCCGGGGAGCTGTTTTTT,CASSFGGPGELFF
TRBV29-1,NA,TRBD1,TRBJ1-1,TGCAGCGTACAGACAGGGGGCCGGCGGACTGAAGCTTTCTTT,CSVQTGGRRTEAFF
TRBV5-6,NA,NA,TRBJ2-1,TGTGCCAGCAGCTTGATTCAGGTCCTTGGTTCCTACAATGAGCAGTTCTTC,CASSLIQVLGSYNEQFF
TRBV6-5,NA,TRBD2,TRBJ2-5,TGTGCCAGCAGTAGGGAGGGCGCAGAGACCCAGTACTTC,CASSREGAETQYF
TRBV18,once,NA,TRBJ2-7,TGTGCCAGCTCACCATCCGCGGAACAGTACTTC,CASSPSAEQYF
TRBV3-1/TRBV3-2,NA,TRBD2,TRBJ2-1,TGTGCCAGCAGCCAAGATCCAGCGGGGTCGGGGTACAATGAGCAGTTCTTC,CASSQDPAGSGYNEQFF
TRBV20-1,NA,TRBD2,TRBJ2-3,TGCAGTGCTAGTAGACTAGCGGGGGCCGAAGCAGATACGCAGTATTTT,CSASRLAGAEADTQYF
TRBV30,once,NA,TRBJ1-2,TGTGCCTGGAAGCCCCCCGGGGTCTATGGCTACACCTTC,CAWKPPGVYGYTF
TRBV5-1,NA,TRBD1,TRBJ2-7,TGCGCCAGCAGTCCTGGGGACAGGACGACCTACGAGCAGTACTTC,CASSPGDRTTYEQYF
TRBV19,NA,TRBD2,TRBJ2-3,TGTGCCAGTAGTAAGGGTGGGGGGGGTGATACGCAGTATTTT,CASSKGGGGDTQYF
TRBV3-1/TRBV3-2,NA,NA,TRBJ1-2,TGTGCCAGCACCCAGGGTCCGACGCGAGGCTATGGCTACACCTTC,CASTQGPTRGYGYTF
TRBV19,NA,NA,TRBJ1-3,TGTGCAGCTTACTCTGGAAACACCATATATTTT,CAAYSGNTIYF
TRBV4-1,NA,TRBD1,TRBJ2-1,TGCGCCAGCAGCCAAGCAGGGACAGGGGGCATCAGTAGGGCCGATAACGATGAGCAGTTCTTC,CASSQAGTGGISRADNDEQFF
TRBV7-2,NA,TRBD1,TRBJ1-3,TGTGCCAGCAGCTTAGACAGGGGGAGGAACACCATATATTTT,CASSLDRGRNTIYF
TRBV3-1/TRBV3-2,medium-sized,TRBD2,TRBJ2-7,TGTGCCAGCAGCCAAGACCGTTGGACTAGCGGGGGGTTGAAGCACGAGCAGTACTTC,CASSQDRWTSGGLKHEQYF
TRBV27,once,TRBD1,TRBJ1-5,TGTGCCAGCAGACCTGCCGACAGGGTCAATCAGCCCCAGCATTTT,CASRPADRVNQPQHF
TRBV5-4,NA,TRBD1,TRBJ2-1,TGTGCCAGCAGCTCACAGGGGCGGTCCTACAATGAGCAGTTCTTC,CASSSQGRSYNEQFF
TRBV4-2,once,NA,TRBJ1-3,TGTGCCAGTTTTGGGGGGACGGTGAACTCTGGAAACACCATATATTTT,CASFGGTVNSGNTIYF
TRBV18,few,TRBD2,TRBJ2-7,TGTGCCAGCTCATTTGGGACTAGTGCGGAGCAGTACTTC,CASSFGTSAEQYF
TRBV10-3,NA,NA,TRBJ2-7,TGTGCCATCAGTGAGCGTCGGGGTCCCACCTACGAGCAGTACTTC,CAISERRGPTYEQYF